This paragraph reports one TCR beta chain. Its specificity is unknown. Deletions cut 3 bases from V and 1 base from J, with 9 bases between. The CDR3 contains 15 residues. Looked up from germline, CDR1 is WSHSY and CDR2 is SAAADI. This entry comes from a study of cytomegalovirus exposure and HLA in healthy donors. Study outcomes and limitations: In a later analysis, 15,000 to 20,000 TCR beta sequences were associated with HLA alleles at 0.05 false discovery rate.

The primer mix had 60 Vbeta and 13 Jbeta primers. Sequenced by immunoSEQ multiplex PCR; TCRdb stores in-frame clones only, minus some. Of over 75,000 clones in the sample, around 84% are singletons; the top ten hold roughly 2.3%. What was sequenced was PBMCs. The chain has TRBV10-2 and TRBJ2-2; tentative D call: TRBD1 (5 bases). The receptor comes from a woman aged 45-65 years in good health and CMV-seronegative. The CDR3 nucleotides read TGCGCCAGCAGTGACAGGGCTAAGAACACCGGGGAGCTGTTTTTT. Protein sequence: CASSDRAKNTGELFF.